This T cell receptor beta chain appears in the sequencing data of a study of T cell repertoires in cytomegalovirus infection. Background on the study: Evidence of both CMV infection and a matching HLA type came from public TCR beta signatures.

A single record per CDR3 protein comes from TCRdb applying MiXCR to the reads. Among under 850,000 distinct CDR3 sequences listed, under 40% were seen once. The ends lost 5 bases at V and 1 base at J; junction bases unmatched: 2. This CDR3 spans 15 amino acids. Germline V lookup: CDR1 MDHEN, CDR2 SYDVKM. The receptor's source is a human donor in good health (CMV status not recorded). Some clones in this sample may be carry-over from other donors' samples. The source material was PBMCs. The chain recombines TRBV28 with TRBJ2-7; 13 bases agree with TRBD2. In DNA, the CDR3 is TGTGCCAGCAGTAAGACTAGCGGGAGGTCCTACGAGCAGTACTTC. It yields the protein CASSKTSGRSYEQYF.